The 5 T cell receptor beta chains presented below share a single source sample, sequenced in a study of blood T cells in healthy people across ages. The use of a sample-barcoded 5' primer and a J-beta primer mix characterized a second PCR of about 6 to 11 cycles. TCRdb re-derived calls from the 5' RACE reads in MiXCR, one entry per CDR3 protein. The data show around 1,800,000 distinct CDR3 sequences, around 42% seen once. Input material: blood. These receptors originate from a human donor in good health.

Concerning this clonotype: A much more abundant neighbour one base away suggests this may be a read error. The CDR3 nucleotides read TGCAGTGCTAGAGGGGACTGGGGCTACGAGCAGTACTTC. Translation: CSARGDWGYEQYF. This chain links TRBV20-1 with TRBJ2-7, with D perhaps TRBD2 (6 bases). This CDR3 is 13 amino acids long. The germline CDR1 and CDR2 sequences are DFQATT and SNEGSKA (reference sequence). The ends were cut back, 1 base at V and 3 bases at J, with 10 bases in the middle.

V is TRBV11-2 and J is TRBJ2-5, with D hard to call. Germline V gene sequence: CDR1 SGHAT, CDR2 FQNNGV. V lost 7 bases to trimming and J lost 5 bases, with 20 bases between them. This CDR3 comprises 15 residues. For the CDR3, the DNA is TGTGCCAGCACCCCTTCCTCCTCTAGTTGGGAGACCCAGTACTTC. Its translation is CASTPSSSSWETQYF.

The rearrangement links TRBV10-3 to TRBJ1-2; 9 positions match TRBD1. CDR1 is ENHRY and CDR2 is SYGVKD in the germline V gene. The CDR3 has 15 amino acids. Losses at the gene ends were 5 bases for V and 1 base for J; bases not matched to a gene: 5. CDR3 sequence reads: CAISSDRGDNYGYTF. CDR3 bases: TGTGCCATCAGTTCCGACAGGGGGGATAACTATGGCTACACCTTC.

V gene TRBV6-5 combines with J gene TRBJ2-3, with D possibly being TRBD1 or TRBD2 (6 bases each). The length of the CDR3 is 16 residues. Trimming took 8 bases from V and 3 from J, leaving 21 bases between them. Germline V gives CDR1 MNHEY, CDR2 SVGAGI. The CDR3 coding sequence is TGTGCCAGCCTTCCCGCGGAGGGACAACTTACAGATACGCAGTATTTT. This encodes CASLPAEGQLTDTQYF.

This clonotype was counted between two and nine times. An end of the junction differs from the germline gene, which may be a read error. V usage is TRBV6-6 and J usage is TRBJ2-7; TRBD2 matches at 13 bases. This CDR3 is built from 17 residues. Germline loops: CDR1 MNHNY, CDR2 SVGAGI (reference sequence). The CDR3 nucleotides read TGTGCCAGCAGCCTCACAACTAGCGGGGGGGACTCCCACGAGCAGTACTTC. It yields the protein CASSLTTSGGDSHEQYF.